This is a list of T cell receptor beta chains from one sample in a study of T cells in Graves' hyperthyroidism and ophthalmopathy. TCRdb reanalysed the multiplex PCR reads using MiXCR and keeps one entry per CDR3 protein. The table shows hundreds of thousands of distinct CDR3 sequences, with about 15% occurring only once. Sequenced: blood. The receptors originated from a man aged 18 to 30 with Graves' ophthalmopathy. Each CDR3 is given with its conserved first and last residue. Fields, in order: D gene, V gene, J gene, clone size, CDR3 protein, CDR3 DNA. The D gene is left open where the match is weak. Part of the rows lack a size; the others show once, few, many or a class for expanded clones.

D: .; V: TRBV5-1; J: TRBJ2-6; size: many; CDR3: CATQSAPGANVLTF; DNA: TGCGCCACCCAGAGCGCCCCTGGGGCCAACGTCCTGACTTTC
D: .; V: TRBV7-2; J: TRBJ2-1; size: many; CDR3: CASTSDSSGGEQFF; DNA: TGTGCCAGCACCTCTGACTCGAGTGGTGGTGAGCAGTTCTTC
D: TRBD2; V: TRBV11-2; J: TRBJ2-5; size: .; CDR3: CASSSSSGDPARQETQYF; DNA: TGTGCCAGCAGCTCCAGCAGCGGGGACCCAGCGAGGCAAGAGACCCAGTACTTC
D: .; V: TRBV11-2; J: TRBJ1-2; size: many; CDR3: CASTREGNYGYTF; DNA: TGTGCCAGCACCAGGGAGGGTAACTATGGCTACACCTTC
D: .; V: TRBV5-4; J: TRBJ2-1; size: .; CDR3: CASSWSGLSYNEQFF; DNA: TGTGCCAGCAGCTGGAGCGGACTCTCCTACAATGAGCAGTTCTTC
D: .; V: TRBV7-9; J: TRBJ1-1; size: .; CDR3: CASSLEGVNTEAFF; DNA: TGTGCCAGCAGCTTAGAGGGCGTGAACACTGAAGCTTTCTTT
D: .; V: TRBV13; J: TRBJ2-5; size: .; CDR3: CASSFLRGRVETQYF; DNA: TGTGCCAGCAGCTTTCTTCGGGGTAGGGTTGAGACCCAGTACTTC
D: TRBD2; V: TRBV10-3; J: TRBJ2-7; size: many; CDR3: CATQAGTSDTYEQYF; DNA: TGTGCCACCCAGGCCGGGACTAGCGACACCTACGAGCAGTACTTC
D: .; V: TRBV12-3/TRBV12-4; J: TRBJ1-2; size: .; CDR3: CASRGGRGRDGYTF; DNA: TGTGCCAGCAGAGGAGGGAGGGGGAGAGATGGCTACACCTTC
D: TRBD2; V: TRBV29-1; J: TRBJ2-3; size: .; CDR3: CSLGLAGGTDTQYF; DNA: TGCAGCTTGGGACTAGCGGGAGGGACCGATACGCAGTATTTT
D: .; V: TRBV5-1; J: TRBJ2-1; size: .; CDR3: CASSFPADEQFF; DNA: TGCGCCAGCAGCTTTCCTGCCGATGAGCAGTTCTTC
D: TRBD2; V: TRBV12-3/TRBV12-4; J: TRBJ2-5; size: .; CDR3: CASSSPGLAPSPLQYF; DNA: TGTGCCAGCAGTTCCCCGGGACTAGCGCCATCCCCCCTCCAGTACTTC
D: .; V: TRBV18; J: TRBJ1-5; size: .; CDR3: CASSPNGGRDQPQHF; DNA: TGTGCCAGCTCACCAAACGGCGGGAGGGATCAGCCCCAGCATTTT
D: .; V: TRBV9; J: TRBJ2-7; size: many; CDR3: CASSVAGAPSYEQYF; DNA: TGTGCCAGCAGCGTGGCAGGGGCCCCCTCCTACGAGCAGTACTTC
D: .; V: TRBV20-1; J: TRBJ1-3; size: .; CDR3: CSARDGNTIYF; DNA: TGCAGTGCTAGGGACGGAAACACCATATATTTT
D: TRBD2; V: TRBV20-1; J: TRBJ2-2; size: .; CDR3: CSAISGGAGELFF; DNA: TGCAGTGCCATTAGCGGGGGGGCCGGGGAGCTGTTTTTT
D: TRBD1; V: TRBV27; J: TRBJ1-2; size: .; CDR3: CASSPDRGLDDYTF; DNA: TGTGCCAGCAGTCCGGACAGGGGGTTGGACGACTACACCTTC
D: .; V: TRBV6-1; J: TRBJ1-1; size: few; CDR3: CASSPRFGEGDTEASF; DNA: TGTGCCAGCAGTCCCCGGTTTGGGGAGGGAGACACTGAAGCTTCCTTT
D: .; V: TRBV12-3/TRBV12-4; J: TRBJ1-5; size: many; CDR3: CASSSGSTGSNQPQHF; DNA: TGTGCCAGCAGTTCGGGGTCCACAGGTAGCAATCAGCCCCAGCATTTT
D: TRBD1; V: TRBV24-1; J: TRBJ1-6; size: .; CDR3: CATSAGTGGSPLHF; DNA: TGTGCCACAAGTGCCGGGACAGGGGGATCACCCCTCCACTTT
D: TRBD1; V: TRBV12-3/TRBV12-4; J: TRBJ1-1; size: many; CDR3: CASSSGGMNTEAFF; DNA: TGTGCCAGCAGTTCAGGGGGGATGAACACTGAAGCTTTCTTT
D: TRBD1; V: TRBV11-2; J: TRBJ2-7; size: many; CDR3: CASSLDRDEQYF; DNA: TGTGCCAGCAGCCTCGACAGGGACGAGCAGTACTTC
D: .; V: TRBV11-3; J: TRBJ2-3; size: .; CDR3: CASSLVLSDLDTQYF; DNA: TGTGCCAGCAGCTTAGTTTTGTCTGACTTAGATACGCAGTATTTT
D: .; V: TRBV5-1; J: TRBJ2-3; size: many; CDR3: CASSLRTLLSSTDTQYF; DNA: TGCGCCAGCAGCTTGAGGACACTCCTCTCTAGCACAGATACGCAGTATTTT
D: .; V: TRBV6-1; J: TRBJ2-1; size: few; CDR3: CASRRTLNGKDEQFF; DNA: TGTGCCAGCAGGAGGACACTGAATGGCAAGGATGAGCAGTTCTTC
D: TRBD1; V: TRBV30; J: TRBJ1-2; size: many; CDR3: CAWSVRTGQGVLGYTF; DNA: TGTGCCTGGAGTGTACGTACGGGACAGGGGGTACTTGGCTACACCTTC
D: .; V: TRBV6-2/TRBV6-3; J: TRBJ2-1; size: many; CDR3: CASSYQRYNEQFF; DNA: TGTGCCAGCAGTTACCAGAGGTACAATGAGCAGTTCTTC
D: TRBD1; V: TRBV11-2; J: TRBJ2-7; size: many; CDR3: CASSLVAAGGSYEQYF; DNA: TGTGCCAGCAGCTTAGTCGCGGCAGGGGGCTCCTACGAGCAGTACTTC
D: .; V: TRBV10-3; J: TRBJ2-3; size: .; CDR3: CAISDGRVDTQYF; DNA: TGTGCCATCAGTGACGGGCGAGTTGATACGCAGTATTTT
D: TRBD1; V: TRBV7-9; J: TRBJ1-5; size: few; CDR3: CASSHGTEGKPQHF; DNA: TGTGCCAGCAGCCACGGGACAGAGGGTAAGCCCCAGCATTTT
D: TRBD2; V: TRBV24-1; J: TRBJ2-5; size: .; CDR3: CATSGLAGGWGGQETQYF; DNA: TGTGCCACCAGTGGACTAGCGGGGGGATGGGGCGGTCAAGAGACCCAGTACTTC
D: .; V: TRBV30; J: TRBJ1-2; size: many; CDR3: CAWRGPGPTNYGYTF; DNA: TGTGCCTGGAGGGGGCCAGGGCCCACTAACTATGGCTACACCTTC
D: .; V: TRBV12-3/TRBV12-4; J: TRBJ1-2; size: few; CDR3: CAGSRTGYGYTF; DNA: TGTGCCGGCAGCCGGACCGGGTATGGCTACACCTTC
D: .; V: TRBV15; J: TRBJ2-3; size: .; CDR3: CATSTYRESTDTQYF; DNA: TGTGCCACCAGCACCTACAGGGAAAGCACAGATACGCAGTATTTT
D: .; V: TRBV7-2; J: TRBJ2-1; size: many; CDR3: CASSTDRAYGEQFF; DNA: TGTGCCAGCAGCACGGACCGCGCTTATGGTGAGCAGTTCTTC